These 18 T cell receptor beta chains came from one sample sequenced in a study of blood T cells in healthy people across ages. Next came a second PCR, run for roughly 6 to 11 cycles, which used a sample-barcoded 5' primer along with a J-beta primer mix. TCRdb re-analysed the 5' RACE reads in MiXCR, keeping a single row per CDR3 protein. The sample consists of about 1,400,000 distinct CDR3 sequences, about 40% of them appearing once. The material sequenced was blood. The receptor source for this set is a woman between 18 and 29 years old in good health.

This clonotype was seen a handful of times. The V call is TRBV5-1, the J call TRBJ1-2; TRBD1 is a possible D gene (6 bases). This CDR3 region has 12 residues. V lost 2 bases and J 10 bases, leaving 12 bases between the germline ends. From germline, CDR1 is SGHRS and CDR2 YFSETQ. CDR3 nucleotides: TGCGCCAGCAGCTTCCACAGGGAGGACTACACCTTC. Amino acids: CASSFHREDYTF.

This clonotype was seen only a few times. The CDR3 reads CASRSGTGEETQYF. As DNA, the CDR3 is TGCGCCAGCAGATCCGGGACAGGGGAAGAGACCCAGTACTTC. The chain carries TRBV5-1 and TRBJ2-5, with 10 bases matching TRBD1. The CDR3 contains 14 residues. Germline V CDR1 and CDR2: SGHRS, YFSETQ. V shed 5 bases, J shed 3 bases, and the junction held 4 bases outside the gene matches. Complete variable domain (other parts from reference TRBV5-1 and TRBJ2-5): KAGVTQTPRYLIKTRGQQVTLSCSPISGHRSVSWYQQTPGQGLQFLFEYFSETQRNKGNFPGRFSGRQFSNSRSEMNVSTLELGDSALYLCASRSGTGEETQYFGPGTRLLVL.

This clonotype was detected a few times. The chain uses TRBV20-1 and TRBJ2-5; D not resolved. The length of the CDR3 is 13 residues. Looked up from germline, CDR1 is DFQATT and CDR2 is SNEGSKA (reference sequence). V lost 6 bases and J 2 bases, leaving 13 bases between the germline ends. In DNA form, the CDR3 reads TGCAGTGCCTACCCCGTTACTCAAGAGACCCAGTACTTC. This codes for CSAYPVTQETQYF.

This clonotype was observed a handful of times. The chain joins TRBV2 to TRBJ2-1; D not resolved. In germline, CDR1 is SNHLY, CDR2 FYNNEI. The CDR3 consists of 11 residues. Trimming cost V 6 bases and J 12 bases, with 12 bases left between them. This CDR3 reads CASSDSQRQFF. The DNA for the CDR3 is TGTGCCAGCAGCGACTCCCAGCGGCAGTTCTTC.

The V gene is TRBV11-2, the J gene TRBJ2-5; 7 nucleotides line up with TRBD1. The J call could be wrong; TRBJ2-7 is a better fit for the DNA end. The CDR3 has 16 residues. Germline CDR1 and CDR2: SGHAT and FQNNGV. The CDR3 spells CASSIVQGPKRYEQYF. The CDR3 DNA sequence: TGTGCCAGCAGCATCGTACAGGGGCCTAAGCGGTACGAGCAGTACTTC.

This clonotype has a count of ten or more. The chain joins TRBV11-2 to TRBJ2-3, with TRBD2 identical over 13 bases. In germline, CDR1 is SGHAT, CDR2 FQNNGV. Trimming at V came to 5 bases and at J to 6 bases, leaving 5 bases not matched to a gene. The CDR3 covers 15 residues. The CDR3 DNA reads TGTGCCAGCAGCCCCCAGACTAGCGGGAGGGATACGCAGTATTTT. It codes for CASSPQTSGRDTQYF.

The rearrangement links TRBV12-3 or TRBV12-4 to TRBJ2-4; D is undetermined. V lost 3 bases to trimming and J lost 8 bases, with 11 bases between them. This CDR3 has 13 amino acids. The CDR3: CASSFRQVDIQYF. CDR3 coding DNA: TGTGCCAGCAGTTTTAGACAAGTTGACATTCAGTACTTC.

V and J are TRBV5-4 and TRBJ2-1; 9 bases are a match to TRBD2. This CDR3 has 12 residues. With 4 bases clipped from V and 11 bases from J, the junction kept 4 bases outside the gene matches. Germline V gene lookup returns CDR1 SGHNT and CDR2 YYREEE (reference sequence). CDR3 in amino acids: CASSALAGKQFF. The CDR3 nucleotides read TGTGCCAGCAGCGCTCTAGCGGGGAAGCAGTTCTTC.

V usage is TRBV29-1 and J usage is TRBJ2-3, with 8 nucleotides matching TRBD1. V dropped 7 bases and J dropped 3; count of bases not matched to a gene: 3. This CDR3 is built from 12 residues. CDR1 is SQVTM, CDR2 ANQGSEA, per germline. CDR3 nucleotides: TGCAGCGGCAGACAGGGGACAGATACGCAGTATTTT. Translating it yields CSGRQGTDTQYF.

The chain combines TRBV24-1 with TRBJ2-1; D is unclear. This CDR3 region has 15 residues. Per germline, CDR1 KGHDR and CDR2 SFDVKD. The V end was cut by 7 bases, the J end by 0 bases, with 12 bases between. The CDR3 region has the DNA TGTGCCACCAGCCCGGGTTCTAGCTCCTACAATGAGCAGTTCTTC. It encodes CATSPGSSSYNEQFF.

V is TRBV4-3 and J is TRBJ1-2; no reliable D call. The V end was cut by 0 bases, the J end by 1 base, with 9 bases between. The length of the CDR3 is 15 residues. CDR1 and CDR2 from the germline V gene are LGHNA and YSLEER. The CDR3 DNA sequence: TGCGCCAGCAGCCAAGATCGGGCATTTAACTATGGCTACACCTTC. This encodes CASSQDRAFNYGYTF.

The chain recombines TRBV10-3 with TRBJ1-1; TRBD1 agrees at 7 bases. In germline, CDR1 is ENHRY, CDR2 SYGVKD. The CDR3 extends over 14 amino acids. With 3 bases clipped from V and 10 bases from J, the junction kept 11 bases outside the gene matches. The CDR3 here is CAISEGGGGGAAFF. CDR3 nucleotide sequence: TGTGCCATCAGTGAAGGCGGGGGAGGGGGCGCAGCTTTCTTT.

This rearrangement joins TRBV10-3 to TRBJ1-1; D may be TRBD1 (5 bases). The germline CDR1 and CDR2 sequences are ENHRY and SYGVKD. CDR3 length: 17 residues. The V end was cut by 3 bases, the J end by 0 bases, with 17 bases between. The CDR3 loop is CAISDGPVGVMNTEAFF. CDR3 DNA sequence: TGTGCCATCAGTGATGGGCCGGTGGGGGTGATGAACACTGAAGCTTTCTTT.

This chain joins TRBV15 and TRBJ1-2; D possibly corresponds to TRBD1 (5 bases). The V and J ends lost 3 bases and 7 bases respectively, with 9 bases between them. This CDR3 comprises 12 residues. Germline V gene sequence: CDR1 LNHNV, CDR2 YYDKDF (reference sequence). CDR3 loop: CATSRGDVGYTF. The CDR3 region has the DNA TGTGCCACCAGCAGGGGGGATGTTGGCTACACCTTC.

The V gene is TRBV3-1, the J gene TRBJ2-5; a weak D match, TRBD2 (5 bases). The J call may be mistaken, given a closer DNA end match to TRBJ2-7. This CDR3 contains 14 residues. Per the germline V gene, CDR1 is LGHDT and CDR2 is YNNKEL (reference sequence). The CDR3 reads CASSQDRTVSEQYF. The CDR3 nucleotides read TGTGCCAGCAGCCAAGATAGGACTGTAAGCGAGCAGTACTTC.

The rearrangement uses TRBV3-1 and TRBJ1-2, with 8 bases fitting TRBD1. With 0 bases clipped from V and 4 bases from J, the junction kept 7 bases outside the gene matches. Germline-derived CDR1 and CDR2 are LGHDT and YNNKEL (reference sequence). This CDR3 has 16 residues. DNA for the CDR3: TGTGCCAGCAGCCAAGATACGACAGGGGTCGGCTATGGCTACACCTTC. Its translation: CASSQDTTGVGYGYTF.

This clonotype was seen a handful of times. The chain uses TRBV28 and TRBJ2-1; perhaps D is TRBD1 or TRBD2 (9 bases each). This CDR3 is built from 24 residues. Germline V gene lookup returns CDR1 MDHEN and CDR2 SYDVKM. Deletions cut 4 bases from V and 10 bases from J, with 47 bases between. The CDR3 nucleotides are TGTGCCAGCAGTTCGAACAGGGGGCAATCGAAAACCCGTGGGGTAGCGGGGGCCCTCAGGGAGCAGTTCTTC. Its protein product is CASSSNRGQSKTRGVAGALREQFF.

The rearrangement uses TRBV7-9 and TRBJ1-2; 8 positions agree with TRBD1. Germline values: CDR1 SEHNR, CDR2 FQNEAQ (reference sequence). V lost 5 bases, J lost 2 bases, and 10 bases stayed unmatched. The CDR3 spans 16 residues. CDR3 DNA sequence: TGTGCCAGCAGCCCCCGGCGGCAGGGGGCCAACTATGGCTACACCTTC. Translation: CASSPRRQGANYGYTF.